This is a list of T cell receptor beta chains from one sample in a study of shared clonotypes between healthy human individuals. The data were produced by immunoSEQ multiplex PCR, yet TCRdb's version contains in-frame clones alone and is incomplete. Among about 1,800,000 clones listed, about 94% were seen once. The sample taken for sequencing was naive CD8+ T cells sorted from blood. The receptor source for this set is a man between 18 and 29 years old in good health. CDR3s include the opening cysteine and the closing phenylalanine or tryptophan. A D gene is named only where the DNA matches it firmly. Size tells how often a clone was seen (once, few, many) or the class of an expanded clone, and some rows leave it out.

abundance	v_gene	j_gene	len	d_gene	CDR3nt	CDR3aa
-	TRBV6-5	TRBJ1-1	14	TRBD1	TGTGCCAGCAGTTTGGTTCAGGGGGCAGATGAAGCTTTCTTT	CASSLVQGADEAFF
-	TRBV7-2	TRBJ2-7	15	-	TGTGCCAGCAGCGTAACGCCGGGACTCTCCTACGAGCAGTACTTC	CASSVTPGLSYEQYF
-	TRBV5-6	TRBJ2-1	12	-	TGTGCCAGCAGCTGGGGATTTAATGAGCAGTTCTTC	CASSWGFNEQFF
-	TRBV4-3	TRBJ2-5	13	TRBD1	TGCGCCAGCAGCCAGGGACAGGGGGAGCCCCAGTACTTC	CASSQGQGEPQYF
-	TRBV4-3	TRBJ2-5	13	TRBD2	TGCGCCAGCAGCCCCGGACTAGAGGAGACCCAGTACTTC	CASSPGLEETQYF
-	TRBV11-2	TRBJ2-4	12	-	TGTGCCAGCAGCGGTGCCAAAAACATTCAGTACTTC	CASSGAKNIQYF
-	TRBV5-6	TRBJ1-6	14	-	TGTGCCAGCAGCTTTGGGGTGGGGAATTCACCCCTCCACTTT	CASSFGVGNSPLHF
-	TRBV6-1	TRBJ2-7	14	TRBD2	TGTGCCAGCAGTGTCCGGGGGGGGTCCTACGAGCAGTACTTC	CASSVRGGSYEQYF
-	TRBV4-1	TRBJ1-6	16	-	TGCGCCAGCAGCCAAGGGGGGGGACACTATAATTCACCCCTCCACTTT	CASSQGGGHYNSPLHF
once	TRBV30	TRBJ2-7	14	-	TGTGCCTGGAGCGAGCCCTCTACGTACTACGAGCAGTACTTC	CAWSEPSTYYEQYF
-	TRBV9	TRBJ1-2	14	-	TGTGCCAGCAGCGCGGGGGAGGGACCCTATGGCTACACCTTC	CASSAGEGPYGYTF
-	TRBV4-1	TRBJ2-7	15	-	TGCGCCAGCAGCCATTCCCCCGGCGGAACCTACGAGCAGTACTTC	CASSHSPGGTYEQYF
-	TRBV28	TRBJ1-1	16	-	TGTGCCAGCGTTGAGGCGACCCAAAGCGAGGACACTGAAGCTTTCTTT	CASVEATQSEDTEAFF
-	TRBV30	TRBJ1-2	15	-	TGTGCCTGGACCCTCGACCCTTCTCCTAACTATGGCTACACCTTC	CAWTLDPSPNYGYTF
-	TRBV7-8	TRBJ1-6	15	TRBD1	TGTGCCAGCAGCTTAGCCGGGACAGGGGGTTCACCCCTCCACTTT	CASSLAGTGGSPLHF
-	TRBV6-1	TRBJ2-7	15	TRBD1	TGTGCCAGCAGTGAAGACTCCGGGACAGGCTACGAGCAGTACTTC	CASSEDSGTGYEQYF
-	TRBV30	TRBJ1-5	13	-	TGTGCCTGGAGCGAAATCCAGAATCAGCCCCAGCATTTT	CAWSEIQNQPQHF
-	TRBV5-6	TRBJ2-7	13	-	TGTGCCAGCAGTCCCGGGTCGCCCTACGAGCAGTACTTC	CASSPGSPYEQYF
-	TRBV5-1	TRBJ1-3	15	-	TGCGCCAGCAGCTTGGACATCAGCTCTGGAAACACCATATATTTT	CASSLDISSGNTIYF
-	TRBV28	TRBJ2-7	14	-	TGTGCCAGCAGTTTCGAAACCCTCGGCATACAGCAGTACTTC	CASSFETLGIQQYF
once	TRBV7-2	TRBJ2-2	17	-	TGTGCCAGCAGCTTAGCGAGTCCCCCTAGCGAAATTGGGGAGCTGTTTTTT	CASSLASPPSEIGELFF
-	TRBV6-5	TRBJ1-2	15	-	TGTGCCAGCAGTTACACACAGGACAGATCCTATGGCTACACCTTC	CASSYTQDRSYGYTF
-	TRBV9	TRBJ2-5	14	-	TGTGCCAGCAGCGCAGGACAGAACCAAGAGACCCAGTACTTC	CASSAGQNQETQYF
-	TRBV7-9	TRBJ2-5	13	-	TGTGCCAGCAGCTTCGGGGTAGGAGAGACCCAGTACTTC	CASSFGVGETQYF
-	TRBV9	TRBJ1-5	14	-	TGTGCCAGCAGCGTAGGGGTGGGGGGTCAGCCCCAGCATTTT	CASSVGVGGQPQHF
-	TRBV5-1	TRBJ1-1	17	TRBD1	TGCGCCAGCAGCTTAAGGACAGGGGGGCGAACGAACACTGAAGCTTTCTTT	CASSLRTGGRTNTEAFF
-	TRBV19	TRBJ1-1	13	-	TGTGCCAGTAGTATCTTCAACTACACTGAAGCTTTCTTT	CASSIFNYTEAFF
-	TRBV4-2	TRBJ1-4	17	TRBD1	TGTGCCAGCAGCCGATGGGGACAGGGTGGCGAGGATGAAAAACTGTTTTTT	CASSRWGQGGEDEKLFF
-	TRBV27	TRBJ2-5	13	-	TGTGCCAGCAGTTTGATGGGACAAGAGACCCAGTACTTC	CASSLMGQETQYF
-	TRBV10-3	TRBJ2-7	14	-	TGTGCCATCAGTGAAGGGCAGGGAGGCTACGAGCAGTACTTC	CAISEGQGGYEQYF
once	TRBV29-1	TRBJ2-1	15	TRBD1	TGCAGCGTTGAAGGGGGCAGGGGGTACAACAATGAGCAGTTCTTC	CSVEGGRGYNNEQFF
-	TRBV13	TRBJ2-5	16	TRBD2	TGTGCCAGCAGCCTCACCTCTAGCGGAGCCCGGGAGACCCAGTACTTC	CASSLTSSGARETQYF
-	TRBV2	TRBJ2-1	15	-	TGTGCCAGCAGCGAAGCAGCCCACCCCTACAATGAGCAGTTCTTC	CASSEAAHPYNEQFF
-	TRBV10-3	TRBJ1-5	13	-	TGTGCCATCATGGTGGATAGCAATCAGCCCCAGCATTTT	CAIMVDSNQPQHF
-	TRBV10-2	TRBJ2-2	13	-	TGCGCCATAAGGGACCCCAACACCGGGGAGCTGTTTTTT	CAIRDPNTGELFF
-	TRBV14	TRBJ2-7	14	-	TGTGCCAGCAGCCCCGGCAGGGCTACCTACGAGCAGTACTTC	CASSPGRATYEQYF
-	TRBV2	TRBJ2-2	16	-	TGTGCCAGCACACCCGGTAAGGGAGGTAACACCGGGGAGCTGTTTTTT	CASTPGKGGNTGELFF
-	TRBV7-9	TRBJ2-5	16	-	TGTGCCAGCAGCGCTTCCGGCTTCTCCTTGAAAGAGACCCAGTACTTC	CASSASGFSLKETQYF
-	TRBV19	TRBJ2-7	13	TRBD2	TGTGCCAGTAGTTGGAGGGAGGGCTACGAGCAGTACTTC	CASSWREGYEQYF
-	TRBV6-1	TRBJ2-7	15	-	TGTGCCAGCAGTGAAGGACAGTTCGAAGGGTACGAGCAGTACTTC	CASSEGQFEGYEQYF
-	TRBV11-2	TRBJ2-3	17	-	TGTGCCAGCAGCTTACTCGGGGGAGCGACTATCACAGATACGCAGTATTTT	CASSLLGGATITDTQYF
-	TRBV4-1	TRBJ1-3	16	-	TGCGCCAGCAGCCAAGACTGGGCAGGGTCTGGAAACACCATATATTTT	CASSQDWAGSGNTIYF